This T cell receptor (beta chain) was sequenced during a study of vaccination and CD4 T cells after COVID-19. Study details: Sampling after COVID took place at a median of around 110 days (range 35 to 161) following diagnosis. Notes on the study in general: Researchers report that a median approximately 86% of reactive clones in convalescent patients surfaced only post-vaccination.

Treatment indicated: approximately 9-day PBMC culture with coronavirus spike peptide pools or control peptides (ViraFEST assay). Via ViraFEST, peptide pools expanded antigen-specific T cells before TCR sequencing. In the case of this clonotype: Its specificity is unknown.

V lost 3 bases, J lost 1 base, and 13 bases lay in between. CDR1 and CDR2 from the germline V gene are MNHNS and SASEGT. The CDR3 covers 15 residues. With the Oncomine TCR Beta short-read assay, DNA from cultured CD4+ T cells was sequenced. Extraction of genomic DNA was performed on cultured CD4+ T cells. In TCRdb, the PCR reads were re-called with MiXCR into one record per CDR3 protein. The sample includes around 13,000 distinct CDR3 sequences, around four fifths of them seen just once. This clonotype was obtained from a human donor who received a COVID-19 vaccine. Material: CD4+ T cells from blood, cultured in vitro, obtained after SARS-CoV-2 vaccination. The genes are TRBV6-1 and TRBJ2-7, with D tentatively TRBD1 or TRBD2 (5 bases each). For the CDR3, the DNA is TGTGCCAGCAGTGAGCCGGGACGGGGATCCTACGAGCAGTACTTC. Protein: CASSEPGRGSYEQYF.